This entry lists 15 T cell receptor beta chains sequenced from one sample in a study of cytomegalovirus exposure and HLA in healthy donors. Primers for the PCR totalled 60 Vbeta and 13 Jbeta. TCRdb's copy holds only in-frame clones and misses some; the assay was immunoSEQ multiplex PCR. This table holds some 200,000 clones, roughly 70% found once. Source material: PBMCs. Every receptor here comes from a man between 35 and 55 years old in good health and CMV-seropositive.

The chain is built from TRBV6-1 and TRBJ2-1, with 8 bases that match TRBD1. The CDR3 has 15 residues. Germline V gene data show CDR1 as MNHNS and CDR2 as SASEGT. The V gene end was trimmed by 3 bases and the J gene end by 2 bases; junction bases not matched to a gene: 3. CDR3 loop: CASSEDRVAYNEQFF. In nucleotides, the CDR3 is TGTGCCAGCAGTGAGGACAGGGTGGCCTACAATGAGCAGTTCTTC.

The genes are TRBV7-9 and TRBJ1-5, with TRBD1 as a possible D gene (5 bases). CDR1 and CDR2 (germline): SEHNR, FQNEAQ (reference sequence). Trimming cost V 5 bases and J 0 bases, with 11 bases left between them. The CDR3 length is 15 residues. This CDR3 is CASSGAKSSNQPQHF. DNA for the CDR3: TGTGCCAGCAGCGGGGCGAAGAGTAGCAATCAGCCCCAGCATTTT.

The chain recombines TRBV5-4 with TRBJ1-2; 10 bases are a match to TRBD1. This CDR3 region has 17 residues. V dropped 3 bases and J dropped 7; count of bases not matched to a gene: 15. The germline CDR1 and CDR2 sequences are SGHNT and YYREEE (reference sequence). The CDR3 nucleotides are TGTGCCAGCAGCTCCCCGGGACAGGGGAAGTCAGGGGGTGGCTACACCTTC. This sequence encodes CASSSPGQGKSGGGYTF. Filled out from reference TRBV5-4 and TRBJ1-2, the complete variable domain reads ETGVTQSPTHLIKTRGQQVTLRCSSQSGHNTVSWYQQALGQGPQFIFQYYREEENGRGNFPPRFSGLQFPNYSSELNVNALELDDSALYLCASSSPGQGKSGGGYTFGSGTRLTVV.

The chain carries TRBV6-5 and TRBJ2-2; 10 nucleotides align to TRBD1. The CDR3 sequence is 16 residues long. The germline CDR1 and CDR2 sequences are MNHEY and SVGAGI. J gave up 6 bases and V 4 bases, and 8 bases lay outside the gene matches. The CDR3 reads CASSFRQGAGAGELFF. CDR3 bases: TGTGCCAGCAGTTTTAGACAGGGGGCGGGGGCCGGGGAGCTGTTTTTT.

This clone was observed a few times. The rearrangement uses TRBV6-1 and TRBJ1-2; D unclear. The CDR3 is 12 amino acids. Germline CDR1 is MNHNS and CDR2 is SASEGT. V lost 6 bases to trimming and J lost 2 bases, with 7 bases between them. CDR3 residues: CASRQTNYGYTF. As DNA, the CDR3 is TGTGCCAGCAGACAGACAAACTATGGCTACACCTTC.

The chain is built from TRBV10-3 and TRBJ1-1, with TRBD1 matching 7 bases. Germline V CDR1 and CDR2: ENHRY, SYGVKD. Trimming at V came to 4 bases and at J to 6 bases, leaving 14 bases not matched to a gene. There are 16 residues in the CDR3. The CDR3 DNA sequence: TGTGCCATCAGTGCCTTGTTTCAGGGGGAGGAGGCTGAAGCTTTCTTT. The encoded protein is CAISALFQGEEAEAFF.

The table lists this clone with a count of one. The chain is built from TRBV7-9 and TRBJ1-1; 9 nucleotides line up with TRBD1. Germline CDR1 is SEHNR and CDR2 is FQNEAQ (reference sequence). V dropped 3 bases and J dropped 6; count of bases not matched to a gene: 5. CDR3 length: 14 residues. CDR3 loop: CASSLGQGRSEAFF. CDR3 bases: TGTGCCAGCAGCTTGGGACAGGGTAGGTCTGAAGCTTTCTTT.

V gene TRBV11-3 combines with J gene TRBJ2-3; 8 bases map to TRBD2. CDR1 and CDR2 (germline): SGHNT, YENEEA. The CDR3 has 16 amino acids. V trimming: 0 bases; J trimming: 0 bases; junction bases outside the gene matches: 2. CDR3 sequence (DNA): TGTGCCAGCAGCTTAGATATAGCGGGGAGCACAGATACGCAGTATTTT. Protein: CASSLDIAGSTDTQYF.

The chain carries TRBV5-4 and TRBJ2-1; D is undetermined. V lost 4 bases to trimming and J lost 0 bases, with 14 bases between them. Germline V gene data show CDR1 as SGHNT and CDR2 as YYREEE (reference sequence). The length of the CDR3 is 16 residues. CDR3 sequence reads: CASSPIPESSYNEQFF. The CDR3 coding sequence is TGTGCCAGCAGCCCGATCCCAGAAAGCTCCTACAATGAGCAGTTCTTC.

The CDR3 loop reads CASTGASTDTQYF. The DNA of the CDR3 is TGTGCCAGCACCGGAGCCAGCACAGATACGCAGTATTTT. The chain links TRBV5-4 to TRBJ2-3, with unresolved D. The V end lost 6 bases, the J end lost 0 bases, and 8 bases lay between the germline ends. Germline V CDR1 and CDR2: SGHNT, YYREEE (reference sequence). The CDR3 runs 13 residues.

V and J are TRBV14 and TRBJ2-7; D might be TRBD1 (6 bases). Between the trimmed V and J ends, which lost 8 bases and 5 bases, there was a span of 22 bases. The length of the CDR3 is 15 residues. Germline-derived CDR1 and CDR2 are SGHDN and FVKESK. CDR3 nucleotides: TGTGCCAGCCAGGGGAGAGGGGCAGGACGGCACGAGCAGTACTTC. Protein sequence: CASQGRGAGRHEQYF.

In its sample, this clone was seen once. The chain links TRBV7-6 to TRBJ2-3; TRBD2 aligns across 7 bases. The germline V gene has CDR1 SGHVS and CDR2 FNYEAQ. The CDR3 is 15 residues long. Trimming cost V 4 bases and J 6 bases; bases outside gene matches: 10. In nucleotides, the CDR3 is TGTGCCAGCAGCTCCTCATGGGGGGGGATGGATACGCAGTATTTT. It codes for CASSSSWGGMDTQYF.

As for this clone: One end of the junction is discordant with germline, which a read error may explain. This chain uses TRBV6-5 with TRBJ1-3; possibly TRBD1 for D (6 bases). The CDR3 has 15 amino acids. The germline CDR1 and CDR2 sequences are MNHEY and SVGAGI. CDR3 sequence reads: CASSYSSGAGNTMYF. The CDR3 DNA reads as TGTGCCAGCAGTTACTCGTCAGGGGCTGGAAACACCATGTATTTT.

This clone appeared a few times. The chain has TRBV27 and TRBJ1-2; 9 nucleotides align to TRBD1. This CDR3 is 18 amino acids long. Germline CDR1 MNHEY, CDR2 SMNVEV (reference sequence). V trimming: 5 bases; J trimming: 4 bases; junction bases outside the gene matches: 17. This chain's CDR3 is CASSPTGQGFGIFYGYTF. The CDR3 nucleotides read TGTGCCAGCAGTCCGACAGGACAGGGGTTTGGGATTTTCTATGGCTACACCTTC.

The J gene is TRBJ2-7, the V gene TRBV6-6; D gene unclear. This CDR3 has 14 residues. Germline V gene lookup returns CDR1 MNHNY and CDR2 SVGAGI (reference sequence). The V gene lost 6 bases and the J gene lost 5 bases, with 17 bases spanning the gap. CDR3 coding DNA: TGTGCCAGCAGCCGCCCCCCCAGGCCCGACGAGCAGTACTTC. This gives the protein CASSRPPRPDEQYF.